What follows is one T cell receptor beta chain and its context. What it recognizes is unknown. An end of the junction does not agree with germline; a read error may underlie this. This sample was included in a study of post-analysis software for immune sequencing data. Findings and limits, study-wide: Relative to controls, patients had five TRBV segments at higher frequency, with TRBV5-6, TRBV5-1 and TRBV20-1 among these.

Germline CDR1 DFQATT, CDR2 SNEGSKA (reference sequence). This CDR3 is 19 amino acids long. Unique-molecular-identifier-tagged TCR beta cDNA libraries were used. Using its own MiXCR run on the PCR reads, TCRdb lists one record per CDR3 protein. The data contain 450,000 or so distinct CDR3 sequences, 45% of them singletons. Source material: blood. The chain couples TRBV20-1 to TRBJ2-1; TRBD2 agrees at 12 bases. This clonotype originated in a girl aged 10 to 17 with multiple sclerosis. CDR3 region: CGARDLRLAGVMNYNEQFF. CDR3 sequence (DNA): TGCGGTGCTAGAGATCTAAGACTAGCGGGAGTAATGAACTACAATGAGCAGTTCTTC.